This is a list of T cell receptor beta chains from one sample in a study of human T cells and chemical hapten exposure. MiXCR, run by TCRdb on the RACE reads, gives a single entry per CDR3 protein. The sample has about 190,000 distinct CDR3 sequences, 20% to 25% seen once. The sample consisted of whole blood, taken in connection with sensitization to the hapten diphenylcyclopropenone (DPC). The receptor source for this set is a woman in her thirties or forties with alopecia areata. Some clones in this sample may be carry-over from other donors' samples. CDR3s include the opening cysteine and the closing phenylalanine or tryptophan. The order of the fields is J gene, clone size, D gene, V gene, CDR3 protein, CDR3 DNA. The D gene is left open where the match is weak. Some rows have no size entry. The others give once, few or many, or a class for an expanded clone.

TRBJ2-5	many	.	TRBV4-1	CASSQWRRETQYF	TGCGCCAGCAGCCAATGGCGGCGGGAGACCCAGTACTTC
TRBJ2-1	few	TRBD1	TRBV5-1	CASSEQGAELNEQFF	TGCGCCAGCAGCGAACAGGGGGCGGAACTCAATGAGCAGTTCTTC
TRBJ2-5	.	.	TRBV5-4	CASSLGGPGQETQYF	TGTGCCAGCAGCTTGGGGGGCCCGGGGCAGGAGACCCAGTACTTC
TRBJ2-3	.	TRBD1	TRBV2	CASSDRGQGTDTQYF	TGTGCCAGCAGTGACAGGGGGCAAGGCACAGATACGCAGTATTTT
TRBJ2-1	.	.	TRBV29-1	CSVDATFWGYNEQFF	TGCAGCGTTGATGCGACGTTCTGGGGATACAATGAGCAGTTCTTC
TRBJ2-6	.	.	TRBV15	CATHLSGANVLTF	TGTGCCACCCACCTCTCTGGGGCCAACGTCCTGACTTTC
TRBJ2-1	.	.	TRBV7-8	CASTPRGEQFF	TGTGCCAGCACCCCCCGGGGGGAGCAGTTCTTC
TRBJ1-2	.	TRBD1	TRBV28	CASSQEDRAFTF	TGTGCCAGCAGCCAGGAGGACAGGGCCTTCACCTTC
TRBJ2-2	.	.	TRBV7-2	CASGMASNTGELFF	TGTGCCAGCGGGATGGCGTCAAACACCGGGGAGCTGTTTTTT
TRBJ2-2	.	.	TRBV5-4	CASRPAPTGELFF	TGTGCCAGCAGACCCGCTCCCACCGGGGAGCTGTTTTTT
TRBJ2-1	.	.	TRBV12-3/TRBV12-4	CASSLLLGEVDEQFF	TGTGCCAGCAGTTTACTGTTAGGTGAGGTTGATGAGCAGTTCTTC
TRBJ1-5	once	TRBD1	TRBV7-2	CASSLGGGRPQPQHF	TGTGCCAGCAGCTTAGGAGGGGGCCGGCCTCAGCCCCAGCATTTT
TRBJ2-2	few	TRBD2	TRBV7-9	CASERGLAGSNTGELFF	TGTGCCAGCGAGAGGGGACTAGCGGGATCGAACACCGGGGAGCTGTTTTTT
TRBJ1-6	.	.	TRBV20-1	CSARELRDSPLHF	TGCAGTGCCCGGGAGCTCCGGGATTCACCCCTCCACTTT
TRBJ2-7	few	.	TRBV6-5	CASSRETKGYEQYF	TGTGCCAGCAGCCGGGAGACTAAAGGGTACGAGCAGTACTTC
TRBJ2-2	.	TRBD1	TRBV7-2	CASSRGQGGTGELFF	TGTGCCAGCAGCCGAGGACAGGGAGGAACCGGGGAGCTGTTTTTT
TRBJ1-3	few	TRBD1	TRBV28	CASSPSHRGTGNTIYF	TGTGCCAGCAGTCCGAGCCACAGGGGAACTGGAAACACCATATATTTT
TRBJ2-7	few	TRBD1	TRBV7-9	CASSLWTGNNEQYF	TGTGCCAGCAGCTTATGGACAGGGAACAACGAGCAGTACTTC
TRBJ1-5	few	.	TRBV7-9	CASSPPFGQPQHF	TGTGCCAGCAGCCCACCTTTCGGACAGCCCCAGCATTTT
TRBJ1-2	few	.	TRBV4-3	CASSQDSWGIAGYTF	TGCGCCAGCAGCCAAGACTCCTGGGGGATCGCTGGCTACACCTTC
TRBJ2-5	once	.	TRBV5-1	CASSVQDSQETQYF	TGCGCCAGCAGCGTGCAAGACTCTCAAGAGACCCAGTACTTC
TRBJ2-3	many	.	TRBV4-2	CASSLGLETDTQYF	TGTGCCAGCAGCCTTGGACTTGAAACAGATACGCAGTATTTT
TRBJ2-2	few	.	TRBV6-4	CASSEWGETGELFF	TGTGCCAGCAGTGAGTGGGGCGAGACCGGGGAGCTGTTTTTT
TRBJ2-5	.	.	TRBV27	CASRHYREGYQETQYF	TGTGCCAGCAGACATTACAGGGAAGGCTACCAAGAGACCCAGTACTTC
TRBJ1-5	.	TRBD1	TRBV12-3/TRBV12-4	CASSADRANQPQHF	TGTGCCAGCAGTGCGGACAGGGCCAATCAGCCCCAGCATTTT
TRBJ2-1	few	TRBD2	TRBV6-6	CASSYGLAGDYNEQFF	TGTGCCAGCAGTTACGGGCTAGCGGGGGACTACAATGAGCAGTTCTTC
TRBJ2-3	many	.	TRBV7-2	CASSPPAADTQYF	TGTGCCAGCAGCCCCCCCGCGGCAGATACGCAGTATTTT
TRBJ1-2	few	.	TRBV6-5	CASSYVYGYGYTF	TGTGCCAGCAGTTACGTCTACGGGTACGGCTACACCTTC
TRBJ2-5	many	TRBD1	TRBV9	CASSVVDGTGGRETQYF	TGTGCCAGCAGCGTAGTAGACGGGACAGGGGGGCGAGAGACCCAGTACTTC
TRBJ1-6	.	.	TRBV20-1	CSARVAQNSPLHF	TGCAGTGCTAGAGTTGCCCAGAATTCACCCCTCCACTTT
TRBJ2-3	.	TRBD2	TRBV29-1	CSVAQGLAGRADTQYF	TGCAGCGTTGCCCAGGGACTAGCGGGACGGGCAGATACGCAGTATTTT
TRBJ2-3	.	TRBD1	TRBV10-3	CAISGTGVDTDTQYF	TGTGCCATCAGTGGGACAGGGGTTGACACAGATACGCAGTATTTT
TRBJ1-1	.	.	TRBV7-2	CASSQVNSRSFF	TGTGCCAGCAGCCAAGTAAACAGTCGAAGCTTCTTT
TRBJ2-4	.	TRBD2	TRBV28	CASTGLAGGNIQYF	TGTGCCAGCACCGGACTAGCGGGAGGGAACATTCAGTACTTC
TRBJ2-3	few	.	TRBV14	CASSQDGGSSTDTQYF	TGTGCCAGCAGCCAAGATGGAGGATCGAGCACAGATACGCAGTATTTT
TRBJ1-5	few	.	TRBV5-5	CASSSGHVSNQPQHF	TGTGCCAGCAGCTCGGGACATGTTAGCAATCAGCCCCAGCATTTT
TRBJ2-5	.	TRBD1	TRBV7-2	CASSSRRTGTGSAETQYF	TGTGCCAGCAGCTCCCGAAGAACCGGGACAGGGTCCGCGGAGACCCAGTACTTC
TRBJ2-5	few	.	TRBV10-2	CASKSGTKETQYF	TGCGCCAGCAAGAGTGGGACAAAAGAGACCCAGTACTTC
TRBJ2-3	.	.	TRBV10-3	CAISDSAVTTDTQYF	TGTGCCATCAGTGACTCAGCGGTAACCACAGATACGCAGTATTTT
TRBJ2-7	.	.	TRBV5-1	CASSRTEAYEQYF	TGCGCCAGCAGCCGCACTGAAGCCTACGAGCAGTACTTC
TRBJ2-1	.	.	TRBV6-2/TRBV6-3	CASSYLERNEQFF	TGTGCCAGCAGTTACCTAGAGAGGAATGAGCAGTTCTTC